The entry below gives a single T cell receptor (beta chain) sequence along with its context. The entry originates in a study of T cell responses to AZD1222 COVID-19 vaccine. The assay was immunoSEQ multiplex PCR, and TCRdb's table has in-frame clones only and misses some. The data contain fewer than 95,000 clones, around 89% of them singletons. Germline V gene sequence: CDR1 MNHNS, CDR2 SASEGT. Trimming shortened V by 1 base and J by 6 bases, and 10 bases separated the two germline ends. This CDR3 comprises 15 residues. V is TRBV6-1 and J is TRBJ1-6; TRBD1 might be the D (5 bases). The sample was peripheral blood, taken on day 0 of AZD1222 vaccination. This TCR was recovered from an adult in good health. CDR3 in amino acids: CASSEVGGSNSPLHF. In DNA, the CDR3 is TGTGCCAGCAGTGAAGTTGGGGGGTCTAATTCACCCCTCCACTTT.